This T cell receptor (beta chain) appears in the sequencing data of a study of CD8 T cells in ankylosing spondylitis (dated by TCRdb to 2017 to 2019). For context, the study as a whole: The study profiled T cell receptor beta repertoires in healthy donors and ankylosing spondylitis patients to find disease-linked TCR variants. The full study cohort was made up of 25 ankylosing spondylitis patients and 108 healthy donors. Peripheral blood was sampled, and synovial fluid was also collected from ankylosing spondylitis patients.

Measured from the cysteine to the phenylalanine, the CDR3 is 16 residues long. Just CDR3 DNA is preserved here, 48 bases in frame from base 1. The CDR1 and CDR2 encoded by the germline V gene are MDHEN and SYDVKM. Germline trimming: 6 bases from V, 2 bases from J; junction bases outside gene matches: 11. What the authors observed across the whole study: The disease-linked clones were reported to be significantly enriched in matched synovial fluid samples from ankylosing spondylitis patients. Some of the motif variants had been reported before in the synovial fluid and blood of reactive arthritis patients, a finding that suggests common disease-initiation mechanisms. A TCR beta motif made up of about eight highly homologous amino acid variants appeared to be characteristic of blood from ankylosing spondylitis patients. The disease-linked clones showed a CD8+ phenotype and occurred at relatively low frequencies in peripheral blood.

On this clonotype: This receptor's antigen is unknown. Per-base qualities were not stored, and no clone one base away is much larger.

The sequencer was an Illumina HiSeq 2500. Quantitative 5'-RACE with molecular barcodes was the method used to prepare the TCR beta libraries. The original methods were these. Disease-linked TCR variants were identified with a new computational method built on a probabilistic model of VDJ rearrangement. The public reads were reprocessed in TCRdb via fastp at Q25 and MiXCR, keeping in-frame beta chains. When rows share a CDR3 protein, they turn into one entry using the most common DNA and genes. The V and J calls were determined by TCRdb, not by the authors. The sample table records a few hundred thousand distinct CDR3 sequences; more than 15% of these occur just once. The top ten clones comprise 0.85% to 1.3% of the sample.

The sequencing sample was made of blood, either unsorted or a sorted T cell fraction (not recorded which). This sequence uses TRBV28 and TRBJ2-7; 9 junctional bases match TRBD1. This sequence originates from a male donor with ankylosing spondylitis. CDR3 region: CASRLDAGQGTYEQYF. The DNA is as follows: TGTGCCAGCAGACTTGATGCGGGACAGGGTACCTACGAGCAGTACTTC.